The rows below give T cell receptor beta chains drawn from one sample of a study of blood T cell repertoires in COVID-19. The table came from immunoSEQ multiplex PCR; TCRdb's copy has only in-frame clones and leaves some out. The sample holds 100,000 to 150,000 clones; about 88% are singletons and the top ten take approximately 1.1%. The source material was peripheral blood. These TCRs come from a woman of 80 years or more with acute or convalescent COVID-19. Each CDR3 is given with its conserved first and last residue. The D gene is left open where the match is weak.

j_gene: TRBJ1-6; v_gene: TRBV3-1/TRBV3-2; d_gene: -; CDR3aa: CASSQGIGQSNSPLHF; CDR3nt: TGTGCCAGCAGCCAAGGAATCGGTCAATCTAATTCACCCCTCCACTTT
j_gene: TRBJ2-3; v_gene: TRBV10-3; d_gene: TRBD2; CDR3aa: CAISDGLAGVQQYF; CDR3nt: TGTGCCATCAGTGATGGACTAGCGGGAGTCCAGCAGTATTTT
j_gene: TRBJ2-1; v_gene: TRBV4-1; d_gene: -; CDR3aa: CASSQVDLLSYNEQFF; CDR3nt: TGCGCCAGCAGCCAAGTCGACTTGCTCTCCTACAATGAGCAGTTCTTC
j_gene: TRBJ2-7; v_gene: TRBV3-1/TRBV3-2; d_gene: -; CDR3aa: CASSQWQNAQYF; CDR3nt: TGTGCCAGCAGCCAATGGCAGAATGCGCAGTACTTC
j_gene: TRBJ1-2; v_gene: TRBV5-1; d_gene: TRBD1; CDR3aa: CASSLGQGDYGYTF; CDR3nt: TGCGCCAGCAGCTTGGGCCAGGGGGACTATGGCTACACCTTC
j_gene: TRBJ1-3; v_gene: TRBV6-1; d_gene: -; CDR3aa: CASSEYGVAGGNTIYF; CDR3nt: TGTGCCAGCAGTGAATATGGGGTGGCGGGAGGAAACACCATATATTTT
j_gene: TRBJ2-6; v_gene: TRBV28; d_gene: TRBD1; CDR3aa: CASSSTGTGGIGANVLTF; CDR3nt: TGTGCCAGCAGTTCAACCGGGACAGGGGGCATTGGGGCCAACGTCCTGACTTTC
j_gene: TRBJ2-7; v_gene: TRBV3-1/TRBV3-2; d_gene: TRBD2; CDR3aa: CASSQGGWGLAGYYEQYF; CDR3nt: TGTGCCAGCAGCCAAGGAGGTTGGGGACTAGCGGGGTACTACGAGCAGTACTTC
j_gene: TRBJ2-2; v_gene: TRBV5-8; d_gene: -; CDR3aa: CASSLDFRNTGELFF; CDR3nt: TGTGCCAGCAGCTTGGATTTTCGGAACACCGGGGAGCTGTTTTTT
j_gene: TRBJ1-2; v_gene: TRBV6-1; d_gene: -; CDR3aa: CASSAPFQPQGAGYTF; CDR3nt: TGTGCCAGCAGTGCCCCATTCCAACCCCAGGGTGCTGGCTACACCTTC
j_gene: TRBJ2-2; v_gene: TRBV7-9; d_gene: TRBD1; CDR3aa: CASSPSRTGKTGELFF; CDR3nt: TGTGCCAGCAGCCCCTCCCGGACAGGGAAGACCGGGGAGCTGTTTTTT
j_gene: TRBJ2-7; v_gene: TRBV4-2; d_gene: TRBD2; CDR3aa: CASSQRTGTSGGYEQYF; CDR3nt: TGTGCCAGCAGCCAAAGAACCGGGACTAGCGGCGGGTACGAGCAGTACTTC
j_gene: TRBJ2-7; v_gene: TRBV27; d_gene: TRBD1; CDR3aa: CASSLYGRGREQYF; CDR3nt: TGTGCCAGCAGTCTTTACGGCAGGGGGCGCGAGCAGTACTTC
j_gene: TRBJ2-1; v_gene: TRBV2; d_gene: TRBD2; CDR3aa: CASSPGGAVLNEQFF; CDR3nt: TGTGCCAGCAGTCCCGGGGGGGCTGTATTAAATGAGCAGTTCTTC
j_gene: TRBJ2-7; v_gene: TRBV3-1/TRBV3-2; d_gene: TRBD2; CDR3aa: CASSQASSSGPNF; CDR3nt: TGTGCCAGCAGCCAAGCGTCGTCTAGCGGGCCAAACTTC
j_gene: TRBJ2-5; v_gene: TRBV5-1; d_gene: -; CDR3aa: CASSSGETQYF; CDR3nt: TGCGCCAGCAGCTCGGGGGAGACCCAGTACTTC
j_gene: TRBJ2-3; v_gene: TRBV28; d_gene: -; CDR3aa: CASSPNGDTQYF; CDR3nt: TGTGCCAGCAGTCCGAACGGAGATACGCAGTATTTT
j_gene: TRBJ2-1; v_gene: TRBV11-3; d_gene: -; CDR3aa: CASSLGGARSYNEQFF; CDR3nt: TGTGCCAGCAGCTTAGGTGGAGCTCGCTCCTACAATGAGCAGTTCTTC
j_gene: TRBJ2-2; v_gene: TRBV5-1; d_gene: -; CDR3aa: CASSLSEGRTGELFF; CDR3nt: TGCGCCAGCAGCTTATCGGAGGGAAGGACCGGGGAGCTGTTTTTT
j_gene: TRBJ2-7; v_gene: TRBV15; d_gene: TRBD2; CDR3aa: CATSRDWTSGPKGEQYF; CDR3nt: TGTGCCACCAGCAGAGATTGGACTAGCGGGCCTAAAGGCGAGCAGTACTTC